This TCR beta chain is drawn from a study of blood T cell repertoires in COVID-19. Study context: The study drew acute and convalescent COVID-19 samples from the United States, Italy and Spain. Sample material is recorded as cDNA or gDNA derived from T cells, B-cell-depleted T cells, or PBMCs.

TCRdb's table, derived via immunoSEQ multiplex PCR, lists solely in-frame clones and lacks some. The sample holds hundreds of thousands of clones, around 83% seen once. Germline V CDR1 and CDR2: KGHSH, LQKENI. There are 16 residues in the CDR3. Trimming at V came to 1 base and at J to 6 bases, leaving 9 bases not matched to a gene. Input material: peripheral blood. The chain links TRBV18 to TRBJ2-7, with 10 nucleotides matching TRBD2. The receptor comes from a woman older than 75 with acute or convalescent COVID-19. CDR3 bases: TGTGCCAGCTCACCACTCCCATCCGGGACTAGCGTCGAGCAGTACTTC. It codes for CASSPLPSGTSVEQYF. Using reference TRBV18 and TRBJ2-7 for the parts outside the CDR3, the full variable domain is NAGVMQNPRHLVRRRGQEARLRCSPMKGHSHVYWYRQLPEEGLKFMVYLQKENIIDESGMPKERFSAEFPKEGPSILRIQQVVRGDSAAYFCASSPLPSGTSVEQYFGPGTRLTVT.